The 25 T cell receptor beta chains listed next were all sequenced from one sample in a study of metastatic and nonmetastatic thyroid tumors. Every patient was untreated before thyroid surgery. Through MiXCR, TCRdb re-clonotyped the PCR reads. The data show about 28,000 clones, with about 17% seen just once and over 3.5% held by the top ten. Sequencing was performed on blood. The receptors shown here come from a female donor with papillary thyroid cancer or a benign thyroid nodule (not recorded which). Some clones in this sample may be carry-over from other donors' samples.

This clone was detected many times. The rearrangement joins TRBV11-2 to TRBJ2-1; the match to TRBD2 covers 10 bases. The CDR3 is 18 residues long. The V gene's germline CDR1 is SGHAT and CDR2 FQNNGV. V trimming: 3 bases; J trimming: 0 bases; junction bases outside the gene matches: 8. The DNA for the CDR3 is TGTGCCAGCAGCTTCCAAGGGACTAGCGATTACTCCTACAATGAGCAGTTCTTC. This translates into CASSFQGTSDYSYNEQFF. Supplemented by reference TRBV11-2 and TRBJ2-1, the full variable domain reads EAGVAQSPRYKIIEKRQSVAFWCNPISGHATLYWYQQILGQGPKLLIQFQNNGVVDDSQLPKDRFSAERLKGVDSTLKIQPAKLEDSAVYLCASSFQGTSDYSYNEQFFGPGTRLTVL.

This clone was recorded many times. The gene calls are TRBV3-1 and TRBJ2-7; no firm D call. CDR3 length equals 13 residues. Germline V CDR1 and CDR2: LGHDT, YNNKEL (reference sequence). V shed 4 bases and J shed 2 bases, with 9 bases lying between them. The CDR3 region has the DNA TGTGCCAGCAGCCCGGCCAATACCTACGAGCAGTACTTC. Protein sequence: CASSPANTYEQYF.

Only a few counts were recorded for this clone. V is TRBV20-1 and J is TRBJ1-1; TRBD1 agrees at 10 bases. This CDR3 has 15 amino acids. Per the germline V gene, CDR1 is DFQATT and CDR2 is SNEGSKA (reference sequence). J gave up 5 bases and V 8 bases, and 14 bases lay outside the gene matches. The CDR3 sequence is CSTTDPGTGDTEAFF. In DNA, the CDR3 is TGCAGTACAACAGACCCCGGGACAGGGGATACTGAAGCTTTCTTT.

This chain joins TRBV2 and TRBJ1-3; D not certain. Germline V lookup: CDR1 SNHLY, CDR2 FYNNEI. This CDR3 region has 15 residues. Trimming pared 7 bases from V and 4 bases from J, leaving 17 bases between. CDR3 nucleotides: TGTGCCAGCACTAGTGGACCGACTTCGGGAAACACCATATATTTT. Translating gives CASTSGPTSGNTIYF.

This clone was seen repeatedly, ten times or more. The rearrangement joins TRBV7-3 to TRBJ1-2, with 8 bases fitting TRBD1. CDR3 length equals 13 residues. The germline CDR1 and CDR2 sequences are SGHTA and FQGTGA. Trimming cost V 5 bases and J 10 bases; bases outside gene matches: 9. CDR3 amino acids: CASSPGQGVSYTF. In DNA, the CDR3 is TGTGCCAGCAGCCCCGGACAGGGTGTATCCTACACCTTC.

In this sample, this clone is medium-sized. The V and J genes are TRBV6-1 and TRBJ2-7; the match to TRBD2 covers 8 bases. After removal of 5 bases from V and 2 bases from J, the junction contained 5 bases not matched to a gene. Germline V gives CDR1 MNHNS, CDR2 SASEGT. The CDR3 contains 14 residues. CDR3 loop: CASSRAGGPYEQYF. The CDR3 nucleotides are TGTGCCAGCAGTCGCGCGGGAGGTCCCTACGAGCAGTACTTC.

V usage is TRBV18 and J usage is TRBJ1-5, with TRBD1 as a possible D gene (6 bases). Germline CDR1 and CDR2: KGHSH and LQKENI. The CDR3 has 18 amino acids. Trimming shortened V by 3 bases and J by 4 bases, and 22 bases separated the two germline ends. In DNA, the CDR3 is TGTGCCAGCTCACCTACCCGGACAGTGACTACGCTAAATCAGCCCCAGCATTTT. The encoded protein is CASSPTRTVTTLNQPQHF. Variable domain in full (rest from reference TRBV18 and TRBJ1-5): NAGVMQNPRHLVRRRGQEARLRCSPMKGHSHVYWYRQLPEEGLKFMVYLQKENIIDESGMPKERFSAEFPKEGPSILRIQQVVRGDSAAYFCASSPTRTVTTLNQPQHFGDGTRLSIL.

This clone was picked up many times. This chain uses TRBV11-1 with TRBJ2-3; the D is unclear. Trimming removed 6 bases from V and 3 bases from J, with 4 bases in between. Germline V gives CDR1 SGHAT, CDR2 FQDESV (reference sequence). The length of the CDR3 is 11 residues. The CDR3 sequence is CASRKTDTQYF. CDR3 nucleotides: TGTGCCAGCAGGAAGACAGATACGCAGTATTTT. Supplemented by reference TRBV11-1 and TRBJ2-3, the full variable domain reads EAEVAQSPRYKITEKSQAVAFWCDPISGHATLYWYRQILGQGPELLVQFQDESVVDDSQLPKDRFSAERLKGVDSTLKIQPAELGDSAMYLCASRKTDTQYFGPGTRLTVL.

The rearrangement uses TRBV11-2 and TRBJ1-1; D ambiguous. V lost 5 bases to trimming and J lost 3 bases, with 10 bases between them. Looked up from germline, CDR1 is SGHAT and CDR2 is FQNNGV. The CDR3 covers 13 residues. The CDR3: CASSRLDDTEAFF. The CDR3 nucleotides read TGTGCCAGCAGCCGCCTAGACGACACTGAAGCTTTCTTT.

This clone showed up many times. V and J are TRBV6-1 and TRBJ2-2; maybe TRBD1 (5 bases). This CDR3 has 16 amino acids. Trimming pared 4 bases from V and 4 bases from J, leaving 16 bases between. Germline values: CDR1 MNHNS, CDR2 SASEGT. CDR3 protein: CASSVVGAIGTGELFF. The DNA of the CDR3 is TGTGCCAGCAGTGTGGTAGGGGCCATTGGCACCGGGGAGCTGTTTTTT.

This clone was recorded at least ten times. V usage is TRBV19 and J usage is TRBJ2-3; TRBD2 matches 12 bases. The ends lost 3 bases at V and 1 base at J; junction bases unmatched: 11. Per the germline V gene, CDR1 is LNHDA and CDR2 is SQIVND (reference sequence). The length of the CDR3 is 19 residues. CDR3 region: CASSMRLAGGDRGTDTQYF. The CDR3 DNA follows: TGTGCCAGTAGTATGCGTCTAGCGGGAGGGGACCGGGGCACAGATACGCAGTATTTT. Together with reference TRBV19 and TRBJ2-3, the CDR3 gives the full variable domain: DGGITQSPKYLFRKEGQNVTLSCEQNLNHDAMYWYRQDPGQGLRLIYYSQIVNDFQKGDIAEGYSVSREKKESFPLTVTSAQKNPTAFYLCASSMRLAGGDRGTDTQYFGPGTRLTVL.

On this clone: One junction end does not reproduce the germline sequence, and a read error may be involved. This same CDR3 is encoded by further DNA sequences in the sample. The V call is TRBV12-3 or TRBV12-4, the J call TRBJ2-2; D is possibly TRBD1 (6 bases). This CDR3 has 16 amino acids. The CDR3 DNA follows: TGTGCCAGCAGTCCGTGGACAGCAGGGAACACAGGGGAGCTGTTTTTT. Its protein product is CASSPWTAGNTGELFF.

This rearrangement joins TRBV3-1 to TRBJ1-1, with D unresolved. V shed 5 bases and J shed 3 bases, with 10 bases lying between them. Germline V CDR1 and CDR2: LGHDT, YNNKEL (reference sequence). The CDR3 is made up of 13 amino acids. CDR3: CASSSLEDTEAFF. The CDR3 DNA follows: TGTGCCAGCAGCTCCCTCGAAGACACTGAAGCTTTCTTT.

This clone appeared many times. The chain employs TRBV20-1 and TRBJ2-1; D unclear. The germline V and J ends were trimmed by 6 bases and 4 bases, with 16 bases remaining between them. Germline CDR1 reads DFQATT; CDR2 reads SNEGSKA (reference sequence). The CDR3 consists of 14 residues. The CDR3 sequence: CSAILPLLYNEQFF. The CDR3 DNA follows: TGCAGTGCGATCTTACCCCTCCTTTACAATGAGCAGTTCTTC.

Many counts were recorded for this clone. The rearrangement joins TRBV27 to TRBJ1-1, with TRBD1 matching 7 bases. CDR1 MNHEY and CDR2 SMNVEV come from the germline V gene (reference sequence). This CDR3 has 15 residues. With V trimmed by 3 bases and J by 4 bases, 8 bases remained unmatched. CDR3 loop: CASSFVTGQITEAFF. CDR3 nucleotides: TGTGCCAGCAGTTTTGTTACGGGACAGATCACTGAAGCTTTCTTT.

This clone was seen at least ten times. V gene TRBV6-1 combines with J gene TRBJ1-3; possible D gene TRBD1, 6 bases. The CDR3 extends over 14 amino acids. The V end lost 6 bases, the J end lost 4 bases, and 13 bases lay between the germline ends. From germline, CDR1 is MNHNS and CDR2 SASEGT. This chain's CDR3 is CASSPPTGGNTIYF. The CDR3 nucleotides are TGTGCCAGCAGCCCGCCCACAGGGGGAAACACCATATATTTT.

This chain links TRBV7-2 with TRBJ2-1, with no clear D. This CDR3 contains 13 residues. Germline loops: CDR1 SGHTA, CDR2 FQGNSA. V was trimmed by 3 bases and J by 5 bases, leaving 8 bases between them. The CDR3 spells CASSLGYNNEQFF. The CDR3 nucleotides are TGTGCCAGCAGCTTGGGATATAACAATGAGCAGTTCTTC.

The table lists this clone with a few counts. Just one base apart from a much larger clone, this may be a read error. Other DNA sequences in this specimen translate into the identical CDR3. The CDR3 is CASSLDGSGDTQYF. The CDR3 DNA reads as TGCGCCAGCAGCTTGGATGGGTCCGGGGATACACAGTATTTT. This sequence joins TRBV5-1 and TRBJ2-3; D might be TRBD2 (5 bases). The CDR3 covers 14 residues. Germline V gene data show CDR1 as SGHRS and CDR2 as YFSETQ. The complete variable domain, with remaining parts taken from reference TRBV5-1 and TRBJ2-3, reads KAGVTQTPRYLIKTRGQQVTLSCSPISGHRSVSWYQQTPGQGLQFLFEYFSETQRNKGNFPGRFSGRQFSNSRSEMNVSTLELGDSALYLCASSLDGSGDTQYFGPGTRLTVL.

This clone was picked up a small number of times. V usage is TRBV6-1 and J usage is TRBJ1-2; TRBD1 agrees at 12 bases. J gave up 8 bases and V 2 bases, and 3 bases lay outside the gene matches. CDR3 length equals 14 residues. Germline CDR1 reads MNHNS; CDR2 reads SASEGT. CDR3 in amino acids: CASSESGTGGGYTF. CDR3 nucleotides: TGTGCCAGCAGTGAATCCGGGACAGGGGGCGGCTACACCTTC.

The chain's CDR3 is CASRQYEGKLFF. CDR3 bases: TGTGCCAGCAGGCAGTATGAGGGAAAACTGTTTTTT. The V and J genes are TRBV4-2 and TRBJ1-4; D unclear. In germline, CDR1 is LGHNA, CDR2 YNFKEQ. The V end lost 6 bases, the J end lost 10 bases, and 12 bases lay between the germline ends. The CDR3 runs 12 residues.

This clone occurred many times. A read error may be the cause here, since a much bigger clone is one base away. This same CDR3 is encoded by further DNA sequences in the sample. The V gene is TRBV27, the J gene TRBJ2-3; 8 bases agree with TRBD1. CDR1 and CDR2 from the germline V gene are MNHEY and SMNVEV (reference sequence). The CDR3 is 14 residues long. The chain's CDR3 is CASSTWTGTDTQYF. The CDR3 nucleotides are TGCGCCAGCAGTACGTGGACAGGGACAGATACGCAGTATTTT.

This clone was detected ten times or more. CDR3 residues: CASSLAGQGATEAFF. CDR3 in DNA: TGTGCCAGCAGCTTAGCGGGACAGGGGGCAACTGAAGCTTTCTTT. The genes are TRBV5-6 and TRBJ1-1, with 12 bases identical to TRBD1. CDR3 size: 15 residues. CDR1 SGHDT and CDR2 YYEEEE come from the germline V gene. Losses at the gene ends were 2 bases for V and 5 bases for J; bases not matched to a gene: 4.

V is TRBV6-1 and J is TRBJ2-1; no clear D. Germline V gene sequence: CDR1 MNHNS, CDR2 SASEGT. With 6 bases removed from V and 11 bases from J, the gap between germline ends came to 17 bases. This CDR3 region has 13 residues. CDR3 nucleotide sequence: TGTGCCAGCAGCACCCCCCGACACCCGAAGCAGTTCTTC. This translates into CASSTPRHPKQFF.

This chain joins TRBV24-1 and TRBJ2-1; TRBD1 is a possible D gene (6 bases). This CDR3 is built from 16 residues. The V gene lost 5 bases and the J gene lost 0 bases, with 13 bases spanning the gap. Per the germline V gene, CDR1 is KGHDR and CDR2 is SFDVKD. The CDR3 loop reads CATSGRGPHSYNEQFF. CDR3 nucleotides: TGTGCCACCAGTGGCAGGGGACCTCACTCCTACAATGAGCAGTTCTTC.

By sample fraction, this clone is medium-sized. The V gene is TRBV27, the J gene TRBJ2-7; tentatively, D is TRBD2 (5 bases). Trimming shortened V by 5 bases and J by 7 bases, and 18 bases separated the two germline ends. The CDR3 runs to 14 residues. Per the germline V gene, CDR1 is MNHEY and CDR2 is SMNVEV (reference sequence). The CDR3 DNA follows: TGTGCCAGCAGTAGGGCAGGCCATTCGGGGGAGCAGTACTTC. Protein sequence: CASSRAGHSGEQYF.